These T cell receptor beta chains were read from a single sample in a study of blood T cell repertoires in COVID-19. Using immunoSEQ multiplex PCR, the repertoire was profiled, and TCRdb retains in-frame clones only, with some absent. This table holds a few hundred thousand clones, approximately 88% found once. The specimen sequenced was peripheral blood. These receptors all come from a young woman with COVID-19, enrolled during active disease. The CDR3 runs from the conserved cysteine through the conserved F or W. Each record gives: V gene, clone size, D gene, J gene, CDR3 DNA, CDR3 protein. D genes are given only for firm matches. Clone size is given for some rows only: seen once, a few or many times, or a class if the clone is expanded.

V gene: TRBV19
clone size: NA
D gene: NA
J gene: TRBJ2-3
CDR3 DNA: TGTGCCAGTAGTAAGGGGGATGCTAGCACAGATACGCAGTATTTT
CDR3 protein: CASSKGDASTDTQYF

V gene: TRBV30
clone size: NA
D gene: TRBD2
J gene: TRBJ2-1
CDR3 DNA: TGTGCCTGGGCTAGCGGGAGGGGTGAGCAGTTCTTC
CDR3 protein: CAWASGRGEQFF

V gene: TRBV5-1
clone size: NA
D gene: NA
J gene: TRBJ1-2
CDR3 DNA: TGCGCCAGCAGCTTGGCCCTGGATGGGCAGGGTCTGACTGGCTACACCTTC
CDR3 protein: CASSLALDGQGLTGYTF

V gene: TRBV5-1
clone size: NA
D gene: NA
J gene: TRBJ2-5
CDR3 DNA: TGCGCCAGCAGCTTGGGAGCGGCCTACCAAGAGACCCAGTACTTC
CDR3 protein: CASSLGAAYQETQYF

V gene: TRBV9
clone size: NA
D gene: NA
J gene: TRBJ1-3
CDR3 DNA: TGTGCCAGCAGCGTTGGGCTGGACACCATATATTTT
CDR3 protein: CASSVGLDTIYF

V gene: TRBV6-1
clone size: NA
D gene: NA
J gene: TRBJ1-2
CDR3 DNA: TGTGCCAGCAGTGAATCGGACAGAAACTATGGCTACACCTTC
CDR3 protein: CASSESDRNYGYTF

V gene: TRBV10-3
clone size: once
D gene: TRBD1
J gene: TRBJ2-6
CDR3 DNA: TGTGCCATCAGCGCTCTGGGGACAGGGGGCCGTGGGGCCAACGTCCTGACTTTC
CDR3 protein: CAISALGTGGRGANVLTF

V gene: TRBV5-1
clone size: NA
D gene: NA
J gene: TRBJ1-1
CDR3 DNA: TGCGCCAGCAGCGATTTTGATACATACAACACTGAAGCTTTCTTT
CDR3 protein: CASSDFDTYNTEAFF

V gene: TRBV6-5
clone size: NA
D gene: NA
J gene: TRBJ2-3
CDR3 DNA: TGTGCCAGCAGTCAGGGAGGCAGTAGCACAGATACGCAGTATTTT
CDR3 protein: CASSQGGSSTDTQYF

V gene: TRBV6-5
clone size: NA
D gene: NA
J gene: TRBJ1-3
CDR3 DNA: TGTGCCAGCAGTTCTACCTGGACACTTGGAAACACCATATATTTT
CDR3 protein: CASSSTWTLGNTIYF

V gene: TRBV19
clone size: NA
D gene: TRBD1
J gene: TRBJ1-4
CDR3 DNA: TGTGCCAGTAGTATACAGGGGGGAAATGAAAAACTGTTTTTT
CDR3 protein: CASSIQGGNEKLFF

V gene: TRBV12-3/TRBV12-4
clone size: NA
D gene: TRBD1
J gene: TRBJ1-1
CDR3 DNA: TGTGCCAGCAGTGGACAGGGGGACACTGAAGCTTTCTTT
CDR3 protein: CASSGQGDTEAFF

V gene: TRBV3-1/TRBV3-2
clone size: NA
D gene: NA
J gene: TRBJ1-5
CDR3 DNA: TGTGCCAGCAGCCAAGATTCTGGCCCGGGGCCCCAGCATTTT
CDR3 protein: CASSQDSGPGPQHF

V gene: TRBV5-4
clone size: NA
D gene: TRBD1
J gene: TRBJ2-6
CDR3 DNA: TGTGCCAGCAGCTTCGGACAGGGTCCGTATGGGGCCAACGTCCTGACTTTC
CDR3 protein: CASSFGQGPYGANVLTF

V gene: TRBV5-1
clone size: NA
D gene: TRBD2
J gene: TRBJ2-7
CDR3 DNA: TGCGCCAGCAGGCAAGGACTAGCGGGGTCCTACGAGCAGTACTTC
CDR3 protein: CASRQGLAGSYEQYF